The next 18 T cell receptor beta chains were all read from a single sample in a study of identical twins. TCRdb itself ran the 5' RACE reads through MiXCR, one entry per CDR3 protein. In the table there are roughly 350,000 distinct CDR3 sequences, around 9% of which are singletons. Specimen: naive T cells sorted from blood. All receptors come from a woman between 50 and 59 years old in good health.

This clonotype appeared a few times. The genes are TRBV20-1 and TRBJ2-1; D unresolved. The length of the CDR3 is 15 residues. Germline values: CDR1 DFQATT, CDR2 SNEGSKA (reference sequence). V was clipped by 0 bases and J by 2 bases, with 11 bases between them. The CDR3 region has the DNA TGCAGTGCTAGAGACCACCAAAAGCCCTACAATGAGCAGTTCTTC. Its protein is CSARDHQKPYNEQFF.

This clonotype was observed many times. The gene calls are TRBV12-3 or TRBV12-4 and TRBJ1-1; no clear D. The CDR3 loop spans 14 amino acids. The germline V and J ends were trimmed by 7 bases and 1 base, with 13 bases remaining between them. Here the CDR3 reads CASTTSHTNTEAFF. The CDR3, as DNA: TGTGCCAGCACCACGTCCCACACGAACACTGAAGCTTTCTTT.

This clonotype was recorded at least ten times. This chain uses TRBV10-3 with TRBJ1-1; no firm D call. The CDR3 has 12 amino acids. V gave up 5 bases and J gave up 3 bases, with 7 bases separating them. Germline V gives CDR1 ENHRY, CDR2 SYGVKD. As DNA, the CDR3 is TGTGCCATCAGTCGGACGGACACTGAAGCTTTCTTT. Encoded protein: CAISRTDTEAFF.

V is TRBV24-1 and J is TRBJ2-3; a possible D gene is TRBD2 (6 bases). In germline, CDR1 is KGHDR, CDR2 SFDVKD. Trimming left V 9 bases short and J 2 bases short, with 20 bases between. CDR3 length: 16 amino acids. Here the CDR3 DNA reads TGTGCCACCGTCGGTGGGGCTAGCGAGACCACAGATACGCAGTATTTT. As protein: CATVGGASETTDTQYF.

In nucleotides, the CDR3 is TGCGCCAGCAGCCATCCCGGGGGGTTCCCCAGGGCTTTCTTT. This sequence encodes CASSHPGGFPRAFF. The V call is TRBV4-1, the J call TRBJ1-1; possibly TRBD1 for D (5 bases). The length of the CDR3 is 14 residues. Trimming removed 3 bases at V and 11 bases at J, with 19 bases between. Germline CDR1 MGHRA, CDR2 YSYEKL.

In regard to this clonotype: A single base separates this from a much larger clone, so it may be a read error. This chain uses TRBV12-3 or TRBV12-4 with TRBJ1-1; no reliable D call. The CDR3 is 11 amino acids. Between the trimmed V and J ends, which lost 5 bases and 11 bases, there was a span of 12 bases. DNA for the CDR3: TGTGCCAGCAGTGCGAAGGTTGACGCTTTCTTT. It yields the protein CASSAKVDAFF.

This clonotype was recorded a few times. This chain connects TRBV5-1 to TRBJ2-5; D is perhaps TRBD1 (6 bases). CDR3 length: 13 residues. Deletions cut 3 bases from V and 3 bases from J, with 9 bases between. Germline V gives CDR1 SGHRS, CDR2 YFSETQ. The CDR3 here is CASSYRTEETQYF. CDR3 nucleotides: TGCGCCAGCAGCTACCGGACAGAAGAGACCCAGTACTTC.

This clonotype was detected ten times or more. This chain joins TRBV18 and TRBJ1-4; unclear D gene. The CDR3 covers 15 residues. Trimming removed 6 bases from V and 0 bases from J, with 11 bases in between. Looked up from germline, CDR1 is KGHSH and CDR2 is LQKENI. Here the CDR3 reads CASSPPGATNEKLFF. Written as DNA, the CDR3 is TGTGCCAGCTCCCCCCCGGGAGCAACTAATGAAAAACTGTTTTTT.

The chain joins TRBV12-3 or TRBV12-4 to TRBJ2-4; D remains unclear. The CDR3 is 18 amino acids. The V end lost 6 bases, the J end lost 1 base, and 22 bases lay between the germline ends. CDR3 DNA sequence: TGTGCCAGCAGCCCTGCTATATCGAGCATGGTGGCCAAAAACATTCAGTACTTC. It is translated as CASSPAISSMVAKNIQYF.

This clonotype was seen ten or more times. The chain recombines TRBV5-1 with TRBJ2-3; the D gene is possibly TRBD2 (5 bases). V lost 4 bases and J lost 0, with 12 bases in between. CDR1 is SGHRS and CDR2 is YFSETQ in the germline V gene. The CDR3 is 15 amino acids. The chain's CDR3 is CASSPQRSSTDTQYF. The CDR3 DNA reads TGCGCCAGCAGCCCCCAGCGGTCTAGCACAGATACGCAGTATTTT.

This clonotype was found a few times. V usage is TRBV5-1 and J usage is TRBJ2-3; D not resolved. The V end lost 2 bases, the J end lost 2 bases, and 9 bases lay between the germline ends. The CDR3 extends over 14 amino acids. The germline V gene has CDR1 SGHRS and CDR2 YFSETQ. CDR3 DNA: TGCGCCAGCAGCTTCGTCTTAAACACAGATACGCAGTATTTT. Translated: CASSFVLNTDTQYF.

This clonotype was seen only a few times. The chain uses TRBV7-8 and TRBJ1-2, with 10 bases identical to TRBD1. The CDR3 is made up of 15 amino acids. CDR1 and CDR2 from the germline V gene are SGHVS and FQNEAQ. The J segment lost 7 bases and the V segment lost 5 bases, leaving 10 bases of the junction unmatched. CDR3 sequence reads: CASSPGPTGGSGYTF. The DNA for the CDR3 is TGTGCCAGCAGCCCAGGTCCGACAGGGGGCAGTGGCTACACCTTC.

There are a few counts of this clonotype. The V and J genes are TRBV6-5 and TRBJ2-7; D is ambiguous. Germline assignment: CDR1 MNHEY and CDR2 SVGAGI. The ends were cut back, 6 bases at V and 0 bases at J, with 6 bases in the middle. CDR3 length: 12 residues. The CDR3 is CASRDHSYEQYF. As DNA, the CDR3 is TGTGCCAGCAGGGACCACTCCTACGAGCAGTACTTC.

CDR3 residues: CASSSTGGDADTQYF. CDR3 DNA sequence: TGTGCCAGCAGCTCCACAGGGGGCGATGCAGATACGCAGTATTTT. The gene calls are TRBV7-9 and TRBJ2-3; TRBD1 aligns across 9 bases. J was trimmed by 4 bases and V by 4 bases; bases with no gene match: 6. Germline-derived CDR1 and CDR2 are SEHNR and FQNEAQ (reference sequence). There are 15 residues in the CDR3.

V usage is TRBV6-5 and J usage is TRBJ2-7; 9 bases map to TRBD2. V lost 4 bases and J lost 3; bases outside the gene matches: 7. The length of the CDR3 is 15 residues. Germline V lookup: CDR1 MNHEY, CDR2 SVGAGI. The CDR3 region is CASSCSGLAGYEQYV. CDR3 nucleotide sequence: TGTGCCAGCAGTTGCTCGGGACTAGCTGGCTACGAGCAGTACGTC.

This clonotype came up many times. The chain employs TRBV12-3 or TRBV12-4 and TRBJ2-4; no clear D. Between the trimmed V and J ends, which lost 6 bases and 9 bases, there was a span of 18 bases. CDR3 length: 14 amino acids. The CDR3: CASSLGWSSAIQYF. The CDR3 DNA reads as TGTGCCAGCAGCCTTGGGTGGAGCTCGGCCATTCAGTACTTC.

The chain joins TRBV20-1 to TRBJ2-3, with 8 bases that match TRBD2. Germline trimming cut 0 bases from V and 0 bases from J; bases unmatched to any gene: 8. Germline CDR1 DFQATT, CDR2 SNEGSKA (reference sequence). The CDR3 loop spans 17 amino acids. CDR3 bases: TGCAGTGCTAGAGATCACGGGACGGGAGGGAGCACAGATACGCAGTATTTT. This sequence encodes CSARDHGTGGSTDTQYF.

DNA of the CDR3: TGCGCCAGCAGCCCACGGTCGGGGTACGAGCAGTACTTC. It encodes CASSPRSGYEQYF. The chain carries TRBV5-1 and TRBJ2-7; tentative D call: TRBD2 (5 bases). With 4 bases removed from V and 4 bases from J, the gap between germline ends came to 12 bases. CDR1 SGHRS and CDR2 YFSETQ come from the germline V gene. The CDR3 contains 13 residues.